A selection of T cell receptor beta chains follows, all from one sample in a study of cytomegalovirus exposure and HLA in healthy donors. Generated by immunoSEQ multiplex PCR, the TCRdb table keeps only in-frame clones and is missing some. Among 140,000 to 150,000 clones, approximately 70% were seen once, and the ten largest hold 2% to 2.5%. Sequencing was carried out using PBMCs. Every receptor here comes from an older woman in good health and CMV-seropositive. The CDR3 runs from the conserved cysteine through the conserved F or W. The D gene is left open where the match is weak. Size is stated for part of the rows, as once, few or many counts, or as a class when the clone is expanded.

size: .
D: TRBD2
J: TRBJ2-1
V: TRBV5-1
CDR3: CASSSEGTSGNNEQFF
DNA: TGCGCCAGCAGCTCGGAGGGGACTAGCGGTAACAATGAGCAGTTCTTC

size: .
D: TRBD1
J: TRBJ2-3
V: TRBV5-1
CDR3: CASRDSTSDTQYF
DNA: TGCGCCAGCCGGGACAGTACCTCAGATACGCAGTATTTT

size: .
D: TRBD2
J: TRBJ2-7
V: TRBV5-4
CDR3: CASSPDGLAGGPYEQYF
DNA: TGTGCCAGCAGCCCTGATGGCCTAGCGGGAGGGCCCTACGAGCAGTACTTC

size: few
D: .
J: TRBJ2-4
V: TRBV7-9
CDR3: CASQQGGFENIQYF
DNA: TGTGCCAGCCAACAGGGGGGGTTCGAAAACATTCAGTACTTC

size: few
D: .
J: TRBJ1-5
V: TRBV4-1
CDR3: CASSQDPRGSDGDNQPQHF
DNA: TGCGCCAGCAGCCAAGATCCTAGGGGATCGGACGGAGACAATCAGCCCCAGCATTTT

size: .
D: TRBD1
J: TRBJ1-1
V: TRBV25-1
CDR3: CASTPPGGPTLDTEAFF
DNA: TGTGCCAGCACCCCTCCAGGGGGCCCGACTTTGGACACTGAAGCTTTCTTT

size: .
D: TRBD2
J: TRBJ2-5
V: TRBV28
CDR3: CASWTVAGGKETQYF
DNA: TGTGCCAGCTGGACGGTAGCGGGAGGTAAAGAGACCCAGTACTTC

size: .
D: TRBD2
J: TRBJ2-3
V: TRBV7-8
CDR3: CASSPRTRLLGDTQYF
DNA: TGTGCCAGCAGCCCCAGGACTAGACTCTTAGGCGATACGCAGTATTTT

size: .
D: TRBD1
J: TRBJ2-5
V: TRBV6-5
CDR3: CASSYSTGGRETQYF
DNA: TGTGCCAGCAGTTACTCAACAGGGGGGAGAGAGACCCAGTACTTC

size: .
D: TRBD1
J: TRBJ1-2
V: TRBV25-1
CDR3: CASTKGATGYTF
DNA: TGTGCCAGCACCAAGGGGGCGACCGGCTACACCTTC

size: .
D: TRBD1
J: TRBJ1-2
V: TRBV9
CDR3: CASSPEDRDYGYTF
DNA: TGTGCCAGCAGCCCTGAGGACAGGGACTATGGCTACACCTTC

size: .
D: TRBD1
J: TRBJ1-1
V: TRBV10-3
CDR3: CAISWDRAQTEAFF
DNA: TGTGCCATCAGTTGGGACAGGGCACAAACTGAAGCTTTCTTT

size: .
D: .
J: TRBJ1-2
V: TRBV5-4
CDR3: CASSLEGVYGYTF
DNA: TGTGCCAGCAGCTTGGAGGGAGTCTATGGCTACACCTTC

size: .
D: TRBD1
J: TRBJ2-7
V: TRBV2
CDR3: CASLGGQGRRKQYF
DNA: TGTGCCAGCTTAGGGGGACAGGGTCGAAGGAAGCAGTACTTC

size: .
D: .
J: TRBJ1-1
V: TRBV6-1
CDR3: CASRTGYSPDTEAFF
DNA: TGTGCCAGCAGGACAGGTTACTCCCCGGACACTGAAGCTTTCTTT

size: once
D: TRBD2
J: TRBJ2-7
V: TRBV6-4
CDR3: CASSDSTLLAGESSYEQYF
DNA: TGTGCCAGCAGTGACTCGACTCTCCTAGCGGGAGAGAGCTCCTACGAGCAGTACTTC

size: .
D: .
J: TRBJ1-1
V: TRBV5-1
CDR3: CASSVDSWKNTEAFF
DNA: TGCGCCAGCAGCGTGGACAGCTGGAAGAACACTGAAGCTTTCTTT

size: few
D: .
J: TRBJ2-4
V: TRBV15
CDR3: CATSRFRDRAKNIQYF
DNA: TGTGCCACCAGCAGATTCCGCGACAGAGCCAAAAACATTCAGTACTTC

size: few
D: TRBD2
J: TRBJ2-1
V: TRBV9
CDR3: CASSVERTSGAEQFF
DNA: TGTGCCAGCAGCGTAGAAAGGACTAGCGGGGCTGAGCAGTTCTTC

size: once
D: .
J: TRBJ2-3
V: TRBV9
CDR3: CASSVGGSTRGDTQYF
DNA: TGTGCCAGCAGCGTAGGGGGAAGCACAAGGGGAGATACGCAGTATTTT

size: few
D: .
J: TRBJ2-5
V: TRBV5-4
CDR3: CASSLAMERSSGTQYF
DNA: TGTGCCAGCAGCTTGGCCATGGAGAGGAGTTCCGGGACCCAGTACTTC

size: few
D: .
J: TRBJ1-2
V: TRBV5-4
CDR3: CASSSNRGVAGYTF
DNA: TGTGCCAGCAGCTCCAACCGTGGAGTCGCTGGCTACACCTTC

size: .
D: .
J: TRBJ2-1
V: TRBV6-5
CDR3: CASSRRDNEQFF
DNA: TGTGCCAGCAGCCGGAGAGACAATGAGCAGTTCTTC

size: .
D: TRBD2
J: TRBJ2-3
V: TRBV5-4
CDR3: CASSQSGRGTDTQYF
DNA: TGTGCCAGCAGCCAGAGCGGGAGGGGGACAGATACGCAGTATTTT

size: .
D: .
J: TRBJ2-3
V: TRBV7-9
CDR3: CASSLRSDTQYF
DNA: TGTGCCAGCAGCTTGAGGTCAGATACGCAGTATTTT

size: .
D: .
J: TRBJ2-1
V: TRBV19
CDR3: CASQAGNIVNEQFF
DNA: TGTGCCAGTCAAGCAGGTAATATAGTCAATGAGCAGTTCTTC

size: .
D: TRBD1
J: TRBJ1-2
V: TRBV6-6
CDR3: CASSYAEGQGGGYTF
DNA: TGTGCCAGCAGTTACGCCGAGGGTCAGGGGGGCGGCTACACCTTC

size: few
D: TRBD1
J: TRBJ1-2
V: TRBV6-6
CDR3: CASSDTGTGNYGYTF
DNA: TGTGCCAGCAGTGACACCGGGACAGGGAACTATGGCTACACCTTC

size: .
D: .
J: TRBJ2-5
V: TRBV29-1
CDR3: CSVGFATTQETQYF
DNA: TGCAGCGTTGGGTTCGCGACTACCCAAGAGACCCAGTACTTC